The entry below describes one T cell receptor beta chain. The data were taken from a study of blood T cell repertoires in COVID-19. Study information: Some COVID-19 samples were acute and others convalescent; all came from the United States, Italy and Spain. T cells, B-cell-depleted T cells, or PBMCs supplied cDNA or gDNA.

V was trimmed by 2 bases and J by 2 bases, leaving 13 bases between them. The CDR3 length is 15 residues. CDR1 and CDR2 from the germline V gene are LGHNT and FRNRAP. Per the authors' pipeline: Amplified reference gene primers provided the basis for estimating nucleated cell counts. TCRdb keeps only in-frame clones here, not all; method: immunoSEQ multiplex PCR. From that table come the V and J calls and clone size; the DNA was used to work out D and trimming. The sample yields some 250,000 clones, just under 90% seen once. The sequence was obtained from a woman aged 25 to 39 with acute COVID-19. Sequencing was carried out using PBMCs or T cells enriched from blood (not recorded which). The chain links TRBV12-5 to TRBJ2-7; D might be TRBD2 (6 bases). CDR3 sequence reads: CASGLIGTVAYEQYF. CDR3 coding DNA: TGTGCTAGTGGTTTGATAGGGACTGTCGCCTACGAGCAGTACTTC.